This record concerns one TCR beta chain sequence. The data derive from a study of blood T cell repertoires in COVID-19. In the study's own analysis: Reference gene primer amplification gave nucleated cell count estimates. Measured with immunoSEQ multiplex PCR; TCRdb has only the in-frame clones, and not every one. V and J calls and clone size are copied from that table; D and trimming were computed from the DNA. Of 70,000 to 95,000 clones listed, 89% are singletons. Germline V CDR1 and CDR2: SNHLY, FYNNEI. V lost 5 bases to trimming and J lost 9 bases, with 16 bases between them. The CDR3 runs 13 residues.

Sequencing was performed on peripheral blood. The rearrangement links TRBV2 to TRBJ1-1; possible D gene TRBD1, 6 bases. The origin of this receptor is a man aged 45-60 years with COVID-19, enrolled during active disease. Here the CDR3 reads CASSSTQGSKAFF. The CDR3, as DNA: TGTGCCAGCAGTTCCACACAGGGCAGTAAAGCTTTCTTT.